The rows below give T cell receptor beta chains drawn from one sample of a study of shared clonotypes between healthy human individuals. TCRdb keeps only in-frame clones here, not all; method: immunoSEQ multiplex PCR. Among millions of clones listed, approximately 90% were seen once. The sample was naive CD4+ T cells sorted from blood. These receptors were obtained from a man between 18 and 35 years old in good health. Both conserved end residues are part of each CDR3. A D gene is named only where the DNA matches it firmly. Some rows have no size entry. The others give once, few or many, or a class for an expanded clone.

J | V | D | size | CDR3 | DNA
TRBJ2-7 | TRBV6-6 | - | - | CASSQPGTSYEQYF | TGTGCCAGCAGTCAACCCGGGACATCTTACGAGCAGTACTTC
TRBJ2-3 | TRBV7-2 | TRBD1 | - | CASSPRTGGDTQYF | TGTGCCAGCAGCCCGAGGACAGGGGGAGATACGCAGTATTTT
TRBJ1-2 | TRBV27 | TRBD1 | few | CASSSSDRGGYTF | TGTGCCAGCAGTTCCTCGGACAGGGGTGGCTACACCTTC
TRBJ2-7 | TRBV29-1 | TRBD1 | - | CSVSPTGTGYHEQYF | TGCAGCGTCTCTCCTACCGGGACAGGGTACCACGAGCAGTACTTC
TRBJ2-1 | TRBV4-3 | - | once | CASSQGEQLYNEQFF | TGCGCCAGCAGCCAAGGGGAGCAGCTTTACAATGAGCAGTTCTTC
TRBJ1-5 | TRBV19 | TRBD1 | - | CASSKSGQATQPQHF | TGTGCCAGTAGTAAATCAGGACAGGCTACTCAGCCCCAGCATTTT
TRBJ1-1 | TRBV19 | TRBD1 | - | CASNAGGKTEAFF | TGTGCCAGTAATGCAGGGGGAAAGACTGAAGCTTTCTTT
TRBJ2-2 | TRBV6-6 | - | few | CASSASGITGELFF | TGTGCCAGCAGCGCCTCGGGGATCACCGGGGAGCTGTTTTTT
TRBJ2-1 | TRBV4-3 | - | - | CASSQEPNLSYNEQFF | TGCGCCAGCAGCCAAGAACCCAATCTAAGTTACAATGAGCAGTTCTTC
TRBJ2-3 | TRBV7-3 | TRBD2 | - | CASSSRGLAGTDTQYF | TGTGCCAGCAGCTCGCGGGGACTAGCGGGGACAGATACGCAGTATTTT
TRBJ2-7 | TRBV21-1 | - | - | CASSKGRTGDYEQYF | TGTGCCAGCAGCAAAGGGAGGACAGGAGACTACGAGCAGTACTTC